This entry concerns a single T cell receptor (beta chain). Antigen unknown. Use of 60 Vbeta and 13 Jbeta primers characterized the PCR. Only in-frame clones appear in the TCRdb table, and some are missing; sequencing was by immunoSEQ multiplex PCR. Altogether roughly 120,000 clones are present, more than 65% being singletons, with the ten largest covering about 6%. The trim removed 5 bases at V and 6 bases at J, leaving 12 bases unmatched. The length of the CDR3 is 16 residues. Germline CDR1 is MGHRA and CDR2 is YSYEKL. The sample originates from a study of cytomegalovirus exposure and HLA in healthy donors. Findings and caveats of the study: Reportedly, a later analysis found an Asian-associated ancestry cluster had fewer N-insertions than the roughly 630-donor mean. Later examination showed HLA-associated TCR beta chains had greater clonal expansion than equally common others.

This TCR was sampled from a man younger than 35 in good health and CMV-seropositive. What was sequenced was PBMCs. The chain links TRBV4-1 to TRBJ1-4; TRBD1 matches 7 bases. CDR3 amino acids: CASSYPTGVVDEKLFF. The CDR3 DNA is TGCGCCAGCAGCTACCCTACAGGGGTAGTGGATGAAAAACTGTTTTTT.